This T cell receptor (beta chain) was observed in a study of shared clonotypes between healthy human individuals. TCRdb's table, derived via immunoSEQ multiplex PCR, lists solely in-frame clones and lacks some. Among around 640,000 clones listed, approximately 96% were seen once. CD45RO-negative, CCR7-positively selected cells formed the naive CD8 fraction, excluding terminally differentiated effector memory CD45RA+ cells. The CDR3 contains 14 residues. V shed 4 bases and J shed 0 bases, with 13 bases lying between them. Germline V lookup: CDR1 SQVTM, CDR2 ANQGSEA. Source material: naive CD8+ T cells sorted from blood. The V call is TRBV29-1, the J call TRBJ2-7; the D is unclear. This TCR derives from a woman aged 25 to 45 in good health. The CDR3 nucleotides read TGCAGCGTTGTTATCGGGCAGACCTCCTACGAGCAGTACTTC. It translates to CSVVIGQTSYEQYF.